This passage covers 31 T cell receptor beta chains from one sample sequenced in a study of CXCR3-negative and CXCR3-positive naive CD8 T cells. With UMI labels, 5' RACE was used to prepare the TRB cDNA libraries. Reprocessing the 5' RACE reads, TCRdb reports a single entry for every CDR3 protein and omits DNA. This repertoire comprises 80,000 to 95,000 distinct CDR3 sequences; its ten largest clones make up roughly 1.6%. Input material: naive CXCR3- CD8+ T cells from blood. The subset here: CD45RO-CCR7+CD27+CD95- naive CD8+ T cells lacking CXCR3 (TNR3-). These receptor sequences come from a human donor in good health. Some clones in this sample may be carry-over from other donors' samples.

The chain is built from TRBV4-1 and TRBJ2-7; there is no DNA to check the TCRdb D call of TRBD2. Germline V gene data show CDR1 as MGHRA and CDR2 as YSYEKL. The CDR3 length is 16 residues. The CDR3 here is CASSPRDSPGSYEQYF.

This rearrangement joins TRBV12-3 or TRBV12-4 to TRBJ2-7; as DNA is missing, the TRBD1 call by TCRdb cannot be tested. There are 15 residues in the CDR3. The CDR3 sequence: CASRGTGAFSYEQYF.

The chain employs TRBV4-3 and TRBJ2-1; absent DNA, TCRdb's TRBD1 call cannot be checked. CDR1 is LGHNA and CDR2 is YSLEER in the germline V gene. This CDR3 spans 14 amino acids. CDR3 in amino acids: CASSQRPGGDEQFF.

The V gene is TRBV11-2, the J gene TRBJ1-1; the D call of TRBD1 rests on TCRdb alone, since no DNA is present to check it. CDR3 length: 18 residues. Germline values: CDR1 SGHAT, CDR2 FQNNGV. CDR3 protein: CASSYTLGMDRGLTEAFF.

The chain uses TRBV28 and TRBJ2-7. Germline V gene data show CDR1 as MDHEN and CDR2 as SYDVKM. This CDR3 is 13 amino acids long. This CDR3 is CASSMTASYEQYF.

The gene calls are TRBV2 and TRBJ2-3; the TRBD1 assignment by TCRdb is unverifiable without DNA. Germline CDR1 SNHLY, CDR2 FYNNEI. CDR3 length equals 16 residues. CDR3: CASSGDRATGTDTQYF.

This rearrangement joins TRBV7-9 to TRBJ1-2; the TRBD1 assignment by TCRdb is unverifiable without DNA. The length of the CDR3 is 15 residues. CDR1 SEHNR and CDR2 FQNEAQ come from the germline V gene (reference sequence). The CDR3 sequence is CATVVQEAKGHGYTF.

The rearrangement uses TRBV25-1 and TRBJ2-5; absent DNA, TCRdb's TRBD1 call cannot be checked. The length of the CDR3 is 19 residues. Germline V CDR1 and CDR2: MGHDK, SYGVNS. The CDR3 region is CASSEYSSMMAGAQETQYF.

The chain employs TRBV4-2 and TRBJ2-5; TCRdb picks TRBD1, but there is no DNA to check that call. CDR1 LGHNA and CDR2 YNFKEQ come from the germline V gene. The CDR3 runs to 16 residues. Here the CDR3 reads CASSQESGGGAETQYF.

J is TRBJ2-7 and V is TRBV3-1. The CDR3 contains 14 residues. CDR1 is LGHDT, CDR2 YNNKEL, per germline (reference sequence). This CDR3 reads CASSQAIEVYEQYF.

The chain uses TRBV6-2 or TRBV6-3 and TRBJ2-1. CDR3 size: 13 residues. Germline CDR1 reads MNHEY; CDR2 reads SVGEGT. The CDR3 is CASSAIFHNEHFF.

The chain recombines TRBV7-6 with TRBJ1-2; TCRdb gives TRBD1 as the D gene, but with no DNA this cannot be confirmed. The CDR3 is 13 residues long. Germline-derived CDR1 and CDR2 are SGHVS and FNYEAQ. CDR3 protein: CANSLEDSRGYTF.

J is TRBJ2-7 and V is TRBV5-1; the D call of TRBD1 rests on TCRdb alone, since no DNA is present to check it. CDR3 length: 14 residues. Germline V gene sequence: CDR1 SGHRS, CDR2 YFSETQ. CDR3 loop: CASSSVAGSWEQYF. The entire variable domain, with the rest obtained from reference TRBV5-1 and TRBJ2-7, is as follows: KAGVTQTPRYLIKTRGQQVTLSCSPISGHRSVSWYQQTPGQGLQFLFEYFSETQRNKGNFPGRFSGRQFSNSRSEMNVSTLELGDSALYLCASSSVAGSWEQYFGPGTRLTVT.

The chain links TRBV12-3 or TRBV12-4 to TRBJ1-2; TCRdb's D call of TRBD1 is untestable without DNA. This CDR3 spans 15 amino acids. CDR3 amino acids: CASSPSGTGGEGYTF.

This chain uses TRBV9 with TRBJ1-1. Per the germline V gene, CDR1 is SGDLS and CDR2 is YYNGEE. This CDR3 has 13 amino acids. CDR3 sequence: CASSAGANTEAFF.

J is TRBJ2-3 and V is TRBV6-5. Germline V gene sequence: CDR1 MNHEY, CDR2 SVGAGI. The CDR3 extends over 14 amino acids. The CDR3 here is CASSSGWATDTQYF.

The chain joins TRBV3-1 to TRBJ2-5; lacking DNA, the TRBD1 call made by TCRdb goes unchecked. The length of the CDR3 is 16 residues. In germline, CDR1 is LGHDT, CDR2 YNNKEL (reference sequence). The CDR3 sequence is CASSQTRTGLGETQYF.

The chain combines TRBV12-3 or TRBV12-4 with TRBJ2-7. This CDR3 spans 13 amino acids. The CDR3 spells CASSPASTYEQYF.

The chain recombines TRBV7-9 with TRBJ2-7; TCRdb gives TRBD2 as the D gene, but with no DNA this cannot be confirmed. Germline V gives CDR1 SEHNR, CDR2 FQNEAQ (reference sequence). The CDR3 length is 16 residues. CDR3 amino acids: CASAGGSGSFSYEQYF.

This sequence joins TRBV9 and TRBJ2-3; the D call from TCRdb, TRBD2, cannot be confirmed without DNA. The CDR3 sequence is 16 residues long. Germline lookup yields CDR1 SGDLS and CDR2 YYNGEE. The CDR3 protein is CASSVGRGISTDTQYF.

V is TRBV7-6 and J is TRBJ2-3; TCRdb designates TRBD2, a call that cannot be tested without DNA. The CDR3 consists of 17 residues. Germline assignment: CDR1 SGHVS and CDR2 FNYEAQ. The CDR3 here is CASSLEDGTSGTDTQYF.

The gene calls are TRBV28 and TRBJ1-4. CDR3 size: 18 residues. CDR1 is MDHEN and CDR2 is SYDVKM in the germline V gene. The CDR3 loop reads CASSQFMMGRELNEKLFF. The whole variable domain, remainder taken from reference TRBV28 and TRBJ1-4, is DVKVTQSSRYLVKRTGEKVFLECVQDMDHENMFWYRQDPGLGLRLIYFSYDVKMKEKGDIPEGYSVSREKKERFSLILESASTNQTSMYLCASSQFMMGRELNEKLFFGSGTQLSVL.

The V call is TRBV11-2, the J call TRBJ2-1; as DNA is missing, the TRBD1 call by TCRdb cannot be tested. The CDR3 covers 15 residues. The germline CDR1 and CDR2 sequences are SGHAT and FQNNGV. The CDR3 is CASSLQLAGAHGQFF.

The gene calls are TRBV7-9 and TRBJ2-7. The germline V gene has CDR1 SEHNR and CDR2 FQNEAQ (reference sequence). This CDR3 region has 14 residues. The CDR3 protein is CASSALTTSYEQYF.

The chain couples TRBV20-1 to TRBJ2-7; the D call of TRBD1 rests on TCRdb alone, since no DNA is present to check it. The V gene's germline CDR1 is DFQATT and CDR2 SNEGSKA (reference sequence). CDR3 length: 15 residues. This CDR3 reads CSARKKDRVPYEQYF.

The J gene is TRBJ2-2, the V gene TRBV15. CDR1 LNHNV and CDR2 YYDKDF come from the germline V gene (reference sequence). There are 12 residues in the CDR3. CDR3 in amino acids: CATSHSGGELFF.

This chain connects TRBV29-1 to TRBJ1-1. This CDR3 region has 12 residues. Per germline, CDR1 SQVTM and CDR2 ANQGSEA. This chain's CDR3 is CSVDGGKAEAFF.

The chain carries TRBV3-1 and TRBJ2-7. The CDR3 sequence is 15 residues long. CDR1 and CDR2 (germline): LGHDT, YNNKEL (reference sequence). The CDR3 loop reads CASSQDLDSSYEQYF.

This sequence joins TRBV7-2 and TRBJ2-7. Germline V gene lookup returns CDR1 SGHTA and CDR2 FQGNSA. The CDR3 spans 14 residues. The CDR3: CASSLGMGINEQYF.

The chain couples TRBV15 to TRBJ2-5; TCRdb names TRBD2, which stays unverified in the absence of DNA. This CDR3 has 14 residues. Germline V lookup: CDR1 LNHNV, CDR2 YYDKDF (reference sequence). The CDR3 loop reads CATSRDGRAETQYF.

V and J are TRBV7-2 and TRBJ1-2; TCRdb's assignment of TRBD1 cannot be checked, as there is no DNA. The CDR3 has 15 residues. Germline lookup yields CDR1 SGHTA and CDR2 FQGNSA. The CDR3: CASSLVGELLRGYTF.